This TCR beta chain was obtained from a study of CD8+CD57+ T cells in acquired aplastic anemia. On this clonotype itself: Its antigen is as yet unknown.

Genomic DNA served as template for TCR beta VDJ and CDR3 profiling. In TCRdb, the reads were re-called with MiXCR into one record per CDR3 protein. The repertoire holds 160,000 or so distinct CDR3 sequences, with over 70% as singletons. Patients selected for sequencing had displayed CD8+CD57+ cell expansion by flow cytometry. Severe acquired aplastic anemia was diagnosed in all patients. The study's findings and limits: Significant differences in CD8+ Simpson's diversity were not observed between patients and controls.

Source material: sorted CD4+, CD8+, or CD8+CD57+ T cells (not recorded which) from PBMCs. The sequence came from a human donor with aplastic anemia.

The CDR3 coding sequence is TGTGCCAGCAGTATTGGCCCAAACAATGAGCAGTTCTTC. Amino acids: CASSIGPNNEQFF. This chain joins TRBV7-8 and TRBJ2-1; D is unclear. Trimming pared 6 bases from V and 5 bases from J, leaving 11 bases between. The CDR3 sequence is 13 residues long. Germline-derived CDR1 and CDR2 are SGHVS and FQNEAQ.